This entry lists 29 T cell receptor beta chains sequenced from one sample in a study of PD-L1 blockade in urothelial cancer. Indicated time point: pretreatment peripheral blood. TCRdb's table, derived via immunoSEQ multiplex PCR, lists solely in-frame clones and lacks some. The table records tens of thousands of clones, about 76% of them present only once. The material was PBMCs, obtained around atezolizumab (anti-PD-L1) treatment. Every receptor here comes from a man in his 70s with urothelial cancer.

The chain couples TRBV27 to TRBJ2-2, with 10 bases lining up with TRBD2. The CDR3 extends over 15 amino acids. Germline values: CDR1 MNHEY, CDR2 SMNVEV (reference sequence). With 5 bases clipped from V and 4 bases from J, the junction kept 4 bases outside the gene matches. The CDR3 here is CASSASGSVTGELFF. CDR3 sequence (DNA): TGTGCCAGCAGTGCTAGCGGGAGCGTCACCGGGGAGCTGTTTTTT.

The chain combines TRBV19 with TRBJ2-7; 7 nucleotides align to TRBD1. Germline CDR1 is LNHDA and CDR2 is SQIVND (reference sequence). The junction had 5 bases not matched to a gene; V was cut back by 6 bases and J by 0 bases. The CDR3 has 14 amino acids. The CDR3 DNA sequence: TGTGCCAGTAGGGGGACAGCTAGCTCCTACGAGCAGTACTTC. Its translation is CASRGTASSYEQYF.

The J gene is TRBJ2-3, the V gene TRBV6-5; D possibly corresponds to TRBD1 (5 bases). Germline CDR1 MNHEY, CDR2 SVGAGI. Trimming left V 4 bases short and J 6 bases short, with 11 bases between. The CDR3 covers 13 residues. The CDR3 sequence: CASSSLSGDTQYF. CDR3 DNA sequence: TGTGCCAGCAGTTCTCTTTCAGGGGATACGCAGTATTTT.

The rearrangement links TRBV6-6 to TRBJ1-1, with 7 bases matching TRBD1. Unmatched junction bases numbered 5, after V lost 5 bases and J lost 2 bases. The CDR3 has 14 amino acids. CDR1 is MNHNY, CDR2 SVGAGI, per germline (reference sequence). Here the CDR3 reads CASSANRGNTEAFF. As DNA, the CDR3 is TGTGCCAGCAGTGCTAACAGGGGTAACACTGAAGCTTTCTTT.

The DNA for the CDR3 is TGTGCCAGCAGTCCCGGTGGCCGGGGAGCCTACGAGCAGTACTTC. Amino acids: CASSPGGRGAYEQYF. V and J are TRBV13 and TRBJ2-7, with D possibly TRBD2 on 5 matching bases. The CDR3 length is 15 residues. CDR1 PRHDT and CDR2 FYEKMQ come from the germline V gene (reference sequence). The germline V and J ends were trimmed by 6 bases and 2 bases, with 17 bases remaining between them.

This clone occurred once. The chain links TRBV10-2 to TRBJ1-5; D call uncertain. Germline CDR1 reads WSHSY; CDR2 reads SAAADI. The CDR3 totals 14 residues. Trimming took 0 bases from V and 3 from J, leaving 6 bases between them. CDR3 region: CASSESTVNQPQHF. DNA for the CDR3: TGCGCCAGCAGTGAGTCTACAGTCAATCAGCCCCAGCATTTT.

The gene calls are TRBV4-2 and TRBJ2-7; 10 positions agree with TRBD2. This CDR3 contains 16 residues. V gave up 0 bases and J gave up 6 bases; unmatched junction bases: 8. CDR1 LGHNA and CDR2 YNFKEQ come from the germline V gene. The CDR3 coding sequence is TGTGCCAGCAGCCAAGATATGCTAGCGGGAGCTAGCGAGCAGTACTTC. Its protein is CASSQDMLAGASEQYF.

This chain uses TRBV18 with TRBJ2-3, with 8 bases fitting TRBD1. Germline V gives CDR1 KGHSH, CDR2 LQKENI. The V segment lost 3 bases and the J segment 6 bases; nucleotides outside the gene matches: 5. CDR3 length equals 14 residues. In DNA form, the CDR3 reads TGTGCCAGCTCACCTTTGGACAGGGCGGATACGCAGTATTTT. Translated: CASSPLDRADTQYF.

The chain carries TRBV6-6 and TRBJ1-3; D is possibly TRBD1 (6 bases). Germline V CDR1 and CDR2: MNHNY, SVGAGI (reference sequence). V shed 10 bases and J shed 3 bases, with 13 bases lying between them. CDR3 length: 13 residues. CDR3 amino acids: CATQTGIGNTIYF. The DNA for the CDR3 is TGTGCCACCCAGACAGGCATTGGAAACACCATATATTTT.

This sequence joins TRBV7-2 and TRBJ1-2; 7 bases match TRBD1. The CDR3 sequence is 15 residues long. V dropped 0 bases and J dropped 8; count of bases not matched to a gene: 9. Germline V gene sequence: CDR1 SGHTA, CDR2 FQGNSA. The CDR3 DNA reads TGTGCCAGCAGCTTAGCGTCAGCAGGGGGTGGGGGCTACACCTTC. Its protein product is CASSLASAGGGGYTF.

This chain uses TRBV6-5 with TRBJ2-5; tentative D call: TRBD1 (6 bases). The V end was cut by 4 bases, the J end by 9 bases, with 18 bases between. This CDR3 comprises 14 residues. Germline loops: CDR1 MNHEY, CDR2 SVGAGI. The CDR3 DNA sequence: TGTGCCAGCAGTTTCTGGACGAGACAGGAGGCCCAGTACTTC. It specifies CASSFWTRQEAQYF.

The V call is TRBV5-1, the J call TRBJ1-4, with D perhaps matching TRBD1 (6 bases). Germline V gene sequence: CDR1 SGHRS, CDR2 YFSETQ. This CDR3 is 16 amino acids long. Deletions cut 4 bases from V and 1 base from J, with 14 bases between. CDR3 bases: TGCGCCAGCAGCCCGGCGGGGGGGCGAACTAATGAAAAACTGTTTTTT. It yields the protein CASSPAGGRTNEKLFF.

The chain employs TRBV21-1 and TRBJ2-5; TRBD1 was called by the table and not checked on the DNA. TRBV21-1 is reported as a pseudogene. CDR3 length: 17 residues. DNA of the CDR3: TGTGCCAGCAGCAAAGCCCAAACCGACAGGACCCAAGAGACCCAGTACTTC. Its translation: CASSKAQTDRTQETQYF.

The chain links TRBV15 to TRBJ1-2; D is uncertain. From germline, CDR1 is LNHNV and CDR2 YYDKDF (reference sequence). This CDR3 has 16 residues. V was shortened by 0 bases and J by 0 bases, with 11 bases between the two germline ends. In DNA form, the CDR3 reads TGTGCCACCAGCAGAGATCAGGAGGGTTCTAACTATGGCTACACCTTC. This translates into CATSRDQEGSNYGYTF.

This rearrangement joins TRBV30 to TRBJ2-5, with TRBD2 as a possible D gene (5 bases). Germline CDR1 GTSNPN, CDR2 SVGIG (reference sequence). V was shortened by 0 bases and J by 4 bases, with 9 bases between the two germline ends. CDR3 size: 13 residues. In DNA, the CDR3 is TGTGCCTGGAGTGTACCCGCGGGAGAGACCCAGTACTTC. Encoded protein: CAWSVPAGETQYF.

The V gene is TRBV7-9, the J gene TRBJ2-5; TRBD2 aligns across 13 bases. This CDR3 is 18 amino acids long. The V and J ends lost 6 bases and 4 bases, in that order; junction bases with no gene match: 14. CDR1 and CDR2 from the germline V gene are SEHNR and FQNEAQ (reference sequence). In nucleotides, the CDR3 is TGTGCCAGCAGTTCGGGACTCCGACTAGCGGGAGGTGGAGAGACCCAGTACTTC. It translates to CASSSGLRLAGGGETQYF.

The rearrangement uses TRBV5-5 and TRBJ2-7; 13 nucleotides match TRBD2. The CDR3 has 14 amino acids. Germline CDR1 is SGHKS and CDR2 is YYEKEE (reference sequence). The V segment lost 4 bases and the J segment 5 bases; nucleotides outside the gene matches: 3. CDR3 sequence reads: CASSPGTSGNEQYF. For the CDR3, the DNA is TGTGCCAGCAGCCCGGGGACTAGCGGGAACGAGCAGTACTTC.

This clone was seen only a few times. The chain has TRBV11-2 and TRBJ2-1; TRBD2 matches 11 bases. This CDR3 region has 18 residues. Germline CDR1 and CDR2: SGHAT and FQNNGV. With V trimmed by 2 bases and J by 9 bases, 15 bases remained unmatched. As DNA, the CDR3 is TGTGCCAGCAGCTTACAGGGGGCTTTAGCGGGAGGGCCGTCTGAGCAGTTCTTC. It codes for CASSLQGALAGGPSEQFF.

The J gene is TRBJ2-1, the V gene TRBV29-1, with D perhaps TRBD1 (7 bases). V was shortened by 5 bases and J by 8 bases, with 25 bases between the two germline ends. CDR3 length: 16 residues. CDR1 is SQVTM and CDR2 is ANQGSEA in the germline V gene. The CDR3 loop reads CSVNRGPGLPVDEQFF. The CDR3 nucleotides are TGCAGCGTTAACAGGGGACCGGGACTCCCTGTCGATGAGCAGTTCTTC.

The CDR3 nucleotides are TGTGCCAGCAGCCCCGGACAGGGGGCACCGTACAATGAGCAGTTCTTC. Translated, it gives CASSPGQGAPYNEQFF. The V call is TRBV7-9, the J call TRBJ2-1, with 11 bases identical to TRBD1. V was clipped by 5 bases and J by 4 bases; unmatched bases: 7. Germline lookup yields CDR1 SEHNR and CDR2 FQNEAQ (reference sequence). This CDR3 has 16 residues.

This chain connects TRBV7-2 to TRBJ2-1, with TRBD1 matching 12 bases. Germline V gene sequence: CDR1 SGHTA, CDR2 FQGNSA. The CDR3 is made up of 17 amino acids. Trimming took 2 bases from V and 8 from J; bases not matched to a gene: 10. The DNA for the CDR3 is TGTGCCAGCAGCTTAAGGGGACCGGGACAGGGGGCTGATGAGCAGTTCTTC. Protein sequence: CASSLRGPGQGADEQFF. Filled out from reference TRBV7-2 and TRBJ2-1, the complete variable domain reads GAGVSQSPSNKVTEKGKDVELRCDPISGHTALYWYRQSLGQGLEFLIYFQGNSAPDKSGLPSDRFSAERTGGSVSTLTIQRTQQEDSAVYLCASSLRGPGQGADEQFFGPGTRLTVL.

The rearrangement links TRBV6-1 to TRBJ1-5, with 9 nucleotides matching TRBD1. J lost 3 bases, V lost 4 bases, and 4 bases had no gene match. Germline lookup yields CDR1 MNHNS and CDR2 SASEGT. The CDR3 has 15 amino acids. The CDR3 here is CASSAIQGANQPQHF. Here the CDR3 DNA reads TGTGCCAGCAGTGCAATACAGGGGGCCAATCAGCCCCAGCATTTT.

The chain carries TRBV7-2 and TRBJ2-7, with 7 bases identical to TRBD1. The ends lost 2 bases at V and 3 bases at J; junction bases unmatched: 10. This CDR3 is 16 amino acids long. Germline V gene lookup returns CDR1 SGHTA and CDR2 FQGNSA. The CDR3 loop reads CASSLTTGAWGYEQYF. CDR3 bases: TGTGCCAGCAGCTTAACCACAGGGGCTTGGGGCTACGAGCAGTACTTC.

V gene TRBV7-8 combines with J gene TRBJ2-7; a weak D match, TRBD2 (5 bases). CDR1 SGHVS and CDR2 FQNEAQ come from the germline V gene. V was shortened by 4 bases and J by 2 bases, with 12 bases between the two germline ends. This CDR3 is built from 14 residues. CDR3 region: CASSSLVGAYEQYF. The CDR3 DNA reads TGTGCCAGCAGCTCCCTGGTCGGGGCCTACGAGCAGTACTTC.

CDR3 amino acids: CASSDGTPPVAYEQYF. CDR3 DNA sequence: TGCGCCAGCAGTGACGGGACTCCTCCCGTCGCCTACGAGCAGTACTTC. The chain joins TRBV10-1 to TRBJ2-7; possibly TRBD2 for D (6 bases). The V gene's germline CDR1 is WNHNN and CDR2 SYGVQD (reference sequence). The V end was cut by 3 bases, the J end by 2 bases, with 17 bases between. The CDR3 consists of 16 residues.

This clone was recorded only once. The CDR3: CASSLTGVNTIYF. The CDR3 region has the DNA TGTGCCAGCAGCTTGACAGGGGTGAACACCATATATTTT. V and J are TRBV5-8 and TRBJ1-3; 7 nucleotides agree with TRBD1. The CDR3 consists of 13 residues. The trim removed 1 base at V and 7 bases at J, leaving 2 bases unmatched. Germline CDR1 SGHTS, CDR2 YDEGEE.

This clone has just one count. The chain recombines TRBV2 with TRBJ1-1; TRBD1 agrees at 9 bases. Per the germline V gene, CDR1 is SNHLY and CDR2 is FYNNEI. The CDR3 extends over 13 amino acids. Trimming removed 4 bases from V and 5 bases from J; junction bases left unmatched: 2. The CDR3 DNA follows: TGTGCCAGCAGTGGGGACAGGGTGACTGAAGCTTTCTTT. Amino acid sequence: CASSGDRVTEAFF. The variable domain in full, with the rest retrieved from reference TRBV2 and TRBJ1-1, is EPEVTQTPSHQVTQMGQEVILRCVPISNHLYFYWYRQILGQKVEFLVSFYNNEISEKSEIFDDQFSVERPDGSNFTLKIRSTKLEDSAMYFCASSGDRVTEAFFGQGTRLTVV.

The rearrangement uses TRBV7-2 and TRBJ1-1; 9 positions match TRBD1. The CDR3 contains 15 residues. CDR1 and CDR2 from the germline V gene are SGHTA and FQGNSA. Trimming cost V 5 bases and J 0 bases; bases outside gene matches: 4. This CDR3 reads CASSKRTGVNTEAFF. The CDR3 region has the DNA TGTGCCAGCAGCAAACGGACAGGGGTGAACACTGAAGCTTTCTTT. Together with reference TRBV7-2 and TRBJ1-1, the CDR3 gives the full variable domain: GAGVSQSPSNKVTEKGKDVELRCDPISGHTALYWYRQSLGQGLEFLIYFQGNSAPDKSGLPSDRFSAERTGGSVSTLTIQRTQQEDSAVYLCASSKRTGVNTEAFFGQGTRLTVV.

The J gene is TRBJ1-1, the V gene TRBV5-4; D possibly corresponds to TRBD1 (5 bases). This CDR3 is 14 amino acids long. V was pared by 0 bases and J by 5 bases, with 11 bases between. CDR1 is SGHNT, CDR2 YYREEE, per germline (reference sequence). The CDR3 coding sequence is TGTGCCAGCAGCTTGGGCCCGGGGGGGACTGAAGCTTTCTTT. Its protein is CASSLGPGGTEAFF.